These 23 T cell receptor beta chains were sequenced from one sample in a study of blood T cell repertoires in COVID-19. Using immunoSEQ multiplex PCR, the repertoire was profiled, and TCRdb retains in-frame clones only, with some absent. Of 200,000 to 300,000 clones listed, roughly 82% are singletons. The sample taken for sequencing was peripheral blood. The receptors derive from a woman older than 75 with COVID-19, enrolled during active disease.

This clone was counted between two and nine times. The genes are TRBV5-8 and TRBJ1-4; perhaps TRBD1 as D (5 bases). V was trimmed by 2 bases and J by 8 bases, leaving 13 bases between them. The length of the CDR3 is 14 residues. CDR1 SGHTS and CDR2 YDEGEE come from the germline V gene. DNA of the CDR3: TGTGCCAGCAGCTTAGTCAGGGAGGGAGAAAAACTGTTTTTT. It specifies CASSLVREGEKLFF.

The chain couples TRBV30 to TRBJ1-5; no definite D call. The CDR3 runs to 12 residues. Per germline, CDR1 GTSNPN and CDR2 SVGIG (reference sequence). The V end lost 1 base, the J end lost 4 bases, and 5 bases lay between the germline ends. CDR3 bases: TGTGCCTGGAGTGCTTTAAATCAGCCCCAGCATTTT. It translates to CAWSALNQPQHF.

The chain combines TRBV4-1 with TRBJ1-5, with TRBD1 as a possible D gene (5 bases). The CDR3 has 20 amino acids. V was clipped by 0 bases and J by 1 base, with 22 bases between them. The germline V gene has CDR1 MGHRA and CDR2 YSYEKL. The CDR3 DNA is TGCGCCAGCAGCCAAGATTTTCAGGACAATACCGGAGGGAGCAATCAGCCCCAGCATTTT. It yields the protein CASSQDFQDNTGGSNQPQHF.

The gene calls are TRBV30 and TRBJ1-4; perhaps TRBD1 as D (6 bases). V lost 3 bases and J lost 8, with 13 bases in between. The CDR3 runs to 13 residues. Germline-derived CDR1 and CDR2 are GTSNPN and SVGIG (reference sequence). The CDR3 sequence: CAWSGEGVEKLFF. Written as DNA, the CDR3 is TGTGCCTGGAGCGGGGAGGGGGTCGAAAAACTGTTTTTT. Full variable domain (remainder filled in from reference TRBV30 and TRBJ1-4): SQTIHQWPATLVQPVGSPLSLECTVEGTSNPNLYWYRQAAGRGLQLLFYSVGIGQISSEVPQNLSASRPQDRQFILSSKKLLLSDSGFYLCAWSGEGVEKLFFGSGTQLSVL.

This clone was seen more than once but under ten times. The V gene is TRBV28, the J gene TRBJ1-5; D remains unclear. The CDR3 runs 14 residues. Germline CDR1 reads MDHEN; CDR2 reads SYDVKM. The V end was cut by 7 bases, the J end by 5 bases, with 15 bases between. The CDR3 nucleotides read TGTGCCAGCACCTTACTGGGGAGGGATCAGCCCCAGCATTTT. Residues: CASTLLGRDQPQHF.

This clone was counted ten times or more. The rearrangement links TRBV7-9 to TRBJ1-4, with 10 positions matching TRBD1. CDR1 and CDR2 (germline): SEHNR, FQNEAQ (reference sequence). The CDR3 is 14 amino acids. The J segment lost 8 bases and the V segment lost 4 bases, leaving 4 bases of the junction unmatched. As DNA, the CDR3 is TGTGCCAGCAGCTCTGGGACAGGGGACGAAAAACTGTTTTTT. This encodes CASSSGTGDEKLFF.

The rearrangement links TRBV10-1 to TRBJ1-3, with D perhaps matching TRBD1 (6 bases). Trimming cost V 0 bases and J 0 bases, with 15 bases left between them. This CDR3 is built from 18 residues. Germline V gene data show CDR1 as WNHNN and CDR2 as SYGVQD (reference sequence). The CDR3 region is CASSESTAGALSGNTIYF. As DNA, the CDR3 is TGCGCCAGCAGTGAGTCGACGGCAGGGGCACTCTCTGGAAACACCATATATTTT.

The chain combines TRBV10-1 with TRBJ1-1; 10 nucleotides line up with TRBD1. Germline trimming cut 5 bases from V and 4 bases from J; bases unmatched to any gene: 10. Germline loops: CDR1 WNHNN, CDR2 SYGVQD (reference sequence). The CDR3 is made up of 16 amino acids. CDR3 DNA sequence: TGCGCCAGCAGTCGGGACAGGGGCCGAGTTCCCACTGAAGCTTTCTTT. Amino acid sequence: CASSRDRGRVPTEAFF.

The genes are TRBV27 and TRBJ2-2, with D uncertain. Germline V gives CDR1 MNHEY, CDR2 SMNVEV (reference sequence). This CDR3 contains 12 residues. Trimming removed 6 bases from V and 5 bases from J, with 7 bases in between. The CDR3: CASSTRTGELFF. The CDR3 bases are TGTGCCAGCAGCACCAGGACCGGGGAGCTGTTTTTT.

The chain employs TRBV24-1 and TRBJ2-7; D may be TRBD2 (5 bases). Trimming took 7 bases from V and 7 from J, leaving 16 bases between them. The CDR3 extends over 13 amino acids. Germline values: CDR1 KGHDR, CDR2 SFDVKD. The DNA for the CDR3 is TGTGCCACCAGAGGACGGACTTCTAGGGAGCAGTACGTC. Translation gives CATRGRTSREQYV.

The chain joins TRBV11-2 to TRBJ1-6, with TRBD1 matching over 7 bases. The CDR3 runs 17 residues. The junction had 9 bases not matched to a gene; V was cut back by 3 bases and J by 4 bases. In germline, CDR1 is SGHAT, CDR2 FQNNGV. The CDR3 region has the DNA TGTGCCAGCAGCTTCCCGGTAGGGGGCCGGTATAATTCACCCCTCCACTTT. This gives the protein CASSFPVGGRYNSPLHF.

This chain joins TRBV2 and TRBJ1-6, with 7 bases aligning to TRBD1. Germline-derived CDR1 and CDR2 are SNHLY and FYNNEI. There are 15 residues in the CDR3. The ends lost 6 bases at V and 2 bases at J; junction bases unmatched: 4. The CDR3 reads CASSRDSPYNSPLHF. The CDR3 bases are TGTGCCAGCAGCAGGGACAGCCCCTATAATTCACCCCTCCACTTT.

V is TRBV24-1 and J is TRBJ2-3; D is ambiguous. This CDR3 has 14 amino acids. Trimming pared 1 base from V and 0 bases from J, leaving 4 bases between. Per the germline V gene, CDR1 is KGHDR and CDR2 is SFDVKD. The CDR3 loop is CATSDFLSTDTQYF. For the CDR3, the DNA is TGTGCCACCAGTGATTTCTTGAGCACAGATACGCAGTATTTT.

CDR3 nucleotides: TGTGCCAGCTCACCACCGGGGGCCCGAAATGAGCAGTTCTTC. As protein: CASSPPGARNEQFF. The gene calls are TRBV18 and TRBJ2-1; a possible D gene is TRBD1 (6 bases). V was cut by 0 bases and J by 7 bases, with 10 bases left in between. This CDR3 spans 14 amino acids. Germline CDR1 and CDR2: KGHSH and LQKENI.

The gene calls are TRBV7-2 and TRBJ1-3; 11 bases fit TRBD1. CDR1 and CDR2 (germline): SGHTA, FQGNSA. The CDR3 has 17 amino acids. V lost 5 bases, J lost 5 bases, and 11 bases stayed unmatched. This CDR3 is CASSQSVGQGDRNTIYF. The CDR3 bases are TGTGCCAGCAGCCAATCGGTGGGACAGGGGGATAGAAACACCATATATTTT.

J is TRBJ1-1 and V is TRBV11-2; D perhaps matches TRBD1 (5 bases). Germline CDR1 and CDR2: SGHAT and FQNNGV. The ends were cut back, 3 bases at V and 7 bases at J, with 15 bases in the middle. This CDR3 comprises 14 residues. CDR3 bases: TGTGCCAGCAGCTTCCACGACAGTCAGGGTGAAGCTTTCTTT. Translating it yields CASSFHDSQGEAFF. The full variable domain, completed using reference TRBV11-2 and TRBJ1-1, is EAGVAQSPRYKIIEKRQSVAFWCNPISGHATLYWYQQILGQGPKLLIQFQNNGVVDDSQLPKDRFSAERLKGVDSTLKIQPAKLEDSAVYLCASSFHDSQGEAFFGQGTRLTVV.

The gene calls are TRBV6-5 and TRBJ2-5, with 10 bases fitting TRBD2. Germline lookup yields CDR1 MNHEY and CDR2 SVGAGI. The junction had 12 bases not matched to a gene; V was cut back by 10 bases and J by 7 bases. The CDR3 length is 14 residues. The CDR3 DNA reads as TGTGCCACCTCTAGCGGGGGCGTGGGGGGGACCCAGTACTTC. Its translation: CATSSGGVGGTQYF.

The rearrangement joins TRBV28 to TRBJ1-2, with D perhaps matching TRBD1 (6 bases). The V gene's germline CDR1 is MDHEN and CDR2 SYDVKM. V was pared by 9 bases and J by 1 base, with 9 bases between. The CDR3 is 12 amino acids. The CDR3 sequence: CASTRGNYGYTF. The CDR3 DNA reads TGTGCCAGTACCAGGGGTAACTATGGCTACACCTTC.

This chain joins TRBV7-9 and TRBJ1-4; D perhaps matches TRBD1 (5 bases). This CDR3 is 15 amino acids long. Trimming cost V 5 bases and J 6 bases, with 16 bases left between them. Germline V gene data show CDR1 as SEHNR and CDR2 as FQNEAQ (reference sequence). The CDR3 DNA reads TGTGCCAGCAGCGAGGGGCGGAGGGAAGATGAAAAACTGTTTTTT. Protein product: CASSEGRREDEKLFF.

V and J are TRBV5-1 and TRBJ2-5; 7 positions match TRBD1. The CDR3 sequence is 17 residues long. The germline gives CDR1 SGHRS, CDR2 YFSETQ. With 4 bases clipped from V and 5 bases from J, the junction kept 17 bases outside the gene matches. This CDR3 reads CASSPGQQSANLETQYF. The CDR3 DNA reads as TGCGCCAGCAGCCCGGGACAGCAATCCGCCAATTTGGAGACCCAGTACTTC.

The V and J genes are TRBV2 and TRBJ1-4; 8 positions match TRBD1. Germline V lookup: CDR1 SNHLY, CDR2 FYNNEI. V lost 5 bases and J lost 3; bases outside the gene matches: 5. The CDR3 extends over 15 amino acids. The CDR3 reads CASSRTGLANEKLFF. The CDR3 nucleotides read TGTGCCAGCAGTAGGACAGGGCTGGCTAATGAAAAACTGTTTTTT.

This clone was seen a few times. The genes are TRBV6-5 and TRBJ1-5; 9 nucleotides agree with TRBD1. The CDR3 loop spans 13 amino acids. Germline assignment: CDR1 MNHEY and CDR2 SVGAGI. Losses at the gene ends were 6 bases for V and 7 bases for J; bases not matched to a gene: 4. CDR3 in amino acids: CASRGTGNQPQHF. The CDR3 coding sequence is TGTGCCAGCAGGGGGACAGGGAACCAGCCCCAGCATTTT.

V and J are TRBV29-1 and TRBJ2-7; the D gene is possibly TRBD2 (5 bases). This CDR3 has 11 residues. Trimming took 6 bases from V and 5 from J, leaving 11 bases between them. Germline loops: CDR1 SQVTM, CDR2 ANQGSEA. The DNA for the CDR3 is TGCAGCGTCGGGATGTTCGACGAGCAGTACTTC. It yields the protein CSVGMFDEQYF.